This T cell receptor beta chain was obtained from a study of CD8 T cells in Susac syndrome. RNA amounts of roughly 0.5 to 1 ug underwent reverse transcription with random hexamers. TCRdb ran MiXCR on the immunoSEQ multiplex PCR reads and lists one entry per CDR3 protein. The top ten clones hold approximately 0.12% of a sample with a few hundred thousand distinct CDR3 sequences, approximately 89% of them seen once. Sequencing targeted TCR beta in blood CD8+ and CD4+ T cells. The authors negatively isolated CD8+ and CD4+ T cells and FACS-enriched TEMRA cells. The length of the CDR3 is 16 residues. Germline V lookup: CDR1 MGHRA, CDR2 YSYEKL. V lost 1 base, J lost 4 bases, and 13 bases lay in between.

Input material: CD8+ T cells from PBMCs. This receptor was identified in a human donor with multiple sclerosis. V gene TRBV4-1 combines with J gene TRBJ2-2; possible D gene TRBD1, 6 bases. CDR3: CASSQGRGSITGELFF. The CDR3 nucleotides are TGCGCCAGCAGCCAAGGCAGGGGCTCGATCACCGGGGAGCTGTTTTTT.